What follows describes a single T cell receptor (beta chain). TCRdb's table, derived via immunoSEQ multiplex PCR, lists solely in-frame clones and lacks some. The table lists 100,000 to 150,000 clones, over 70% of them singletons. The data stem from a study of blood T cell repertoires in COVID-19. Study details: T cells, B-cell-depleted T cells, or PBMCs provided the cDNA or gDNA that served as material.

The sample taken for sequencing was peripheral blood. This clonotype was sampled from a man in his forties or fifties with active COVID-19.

The CDR3 spells CAWSGQGSNQPQHF. DNA of the CDR3: TGTGCCTGGAGTGGACAGGGTAGCAATCAGCCCCAGCATTTT. This rearrangement joins TRBV30 to TRBJ1-5, with TRBD1 matching over 7 bases. The germline V gene has CDR1 GTSNPN and CDR2 SVGIG (reference sequence). V shed 1 base and J 0 bases; nucleotides not matched to a gene: 0. The CDR3 is made up of 14 amino acids.